One and the same sample provided the 10 T cell receptor beta chains below, sequenced in a study of preoperative IRX-2 immunotherapy in early breast cancer. As to treatment: preoperative locoregional IRX-2 cytokine immunotherapy. Measured with immunoSEQ multiplex PCR; TCRdb has only the in-frame clones, and not every one. The sample lists approximately 100,000 clones, approximately 90% occurring once. The specimen comprised tumor tissue, sampled after IRX-2 immunotherapy. These TCRs come from a human donor with breast cancer.

The rearrangement links TRBV6-8 to TRBJ2-7; D unresolved. Trimming took off 2 bases at V and 1 base at J, with 6 bases between the two ends. The length of the CDR3 is 13 residues. Looked up from germline, CDR1 is MNHGY and CDR2 is SAAAGT. CDR3 region: CASSYRYSYEQYF. As DNA, the CDR3 is TGTGCCAGCAGTTACCGATATTCCTACGAGCAGTACTTC.

The chain joins TRBV28 to TRBJ1-5; TRBD1 matches 10 bases. The V and J ends lost 8 bases and 2 bases, in that order; junction bases with no gene match: 6. There are 15 residues in the CDR3. Germline-derived CDR1 and CDR2 are MDHEN and SYDVKM. In nucleotides, the CDR3 is TGTGCCAGCGGGACAGGGGTGAGGGGCAATCAGCCCCAGCATTTT. It encodes CASGTGVRGNQPQHF.

The genes are TRBV6-8 and TRBJ2-2; D might be TRBD1 (5 bases). The CDR3 sequence is 15 residues long. The V and J ends lost 3 bases and 2 bases respectively, with 10 bases between them. Germline values: CDR1 MNHGY, CDR2 SAAAGT. In DNA form, the CDR3 reads TGTGCCAGCAGTTATTCAGGGTATAACACCGGGGAGCTGTTTTTT. This codes for CASSYSGYNTGELFF.

A note on this clone: At one boundary the junction diverges from the germline segment, which might be a read error. V gene TRBV10-1 combines with J gene TRBJ2-1, with 8 bases that match TRBD2. CDR1 and CDR2 (germline): WNHNN, SYGVQD (reference sequence). The CDR3 is made up of 16 amino acids. CDR3 bases: TGCGCCAGCAGTTTTGCCGGGACTAGTACCTACGATGAGCAGTTCTTC. It codes for CASSFAGTSTYDEQFF.

This clone came up once. The chain joins TRBV15 to TRBJ1-1, with a tentative D call TRBD1 (5 bases). The germline CDR1 and CDR2 sequences are LNHNV and YYDKDF (reference sequence). The CDR3 runs to 15 residues. Trimming shortened V by 4 bases and J by 0 bases, and 12 bases separated the two germline ends. CDR3 DNA: TGTGCCACCAGCACTAGACAGTGGTTGAACACTGAAGCTTTCTTT. It specifies CATSTRQWLNTEAFF.

The chain is built from TRBV29-1 and TRBJ1-1; TRBD1 aligns across 8 bases. CDR1 and CDR2 from the germline V gene are SQVTM and ANQGSEA. Germline trimming cut 4 bases from V and 4 bases from J; bases unmatched to any gene: 5. The CDR3 consists of 13 residues. The CDR3: CSVGTGGATEAFF. DNA of the CDR3: TGCAGCGTTGGAACAGGGGGTGCCACTGAAGCTTTCTTT.

The genes are TRBV6-8 and TRBJ2-5, with 16 nucleotides matching TRBD2. After removal of 6 bases from V and 3 bases from J, the junction contained 1 base not matched to a gene. This CDR3 is built from 15 residues. Germline CDR1 is MNHGY and CDR2 is SAAAGT. CDR3 nucleotide sequence: TGTGCCAGCAGGGGACTAGCGGGAGGGGAAGAGACCCAGTACTTC. This gives the protein CASRGLAGGEETQYF.

The CDR3 loop reads CATSLIPGGGNQPQHF. The CDR3 bases are TGTGCCACCAGTTTAATCCCCGGAGGCGGCAATCAGCCCCAGCATTTT. This chain uses TRBV15 with TRBJ1-5; D not certain. Germline V lookup: CDR1 LNHNV, CDR2 YYDKDF (reference sequence). CDR3 length equals 16 residues. The V end lost 6 bases, the J end lost 2 bases, and 17 bases lay between the germline ends.

The gene calls are TRBV27 and TRBJ1-2; 9 positions match TRBD1. Germline V gene lookup returns CDR1 MNHEY and CDR2 SMNVEV (reference sequence). J gave up 8 bases and V 4 bases, and 14 bases lay outside the gene matches. The CDR3 contains 16 residues. The CDR3 spells CASSSYYRDRARGYTF. Written as DNA, the CDR3 is TGTGCCAGCAGTTCCTACTACCGGGACAGGGCCCGGGGCTACACCTTC.

The V gene is TRBV28, the J gene TRBJ1-2, with unresolved D. The CDR3 covers 12 residues. Trimming removed 2 bases from V and 5 bases from J, with 6 bases in between. Germline V CDR1 and CDR2: MDHEN, SYDVKM. This CDR3 is CASSLEGYGYTF. The CDR3, as DNA: TGTGCCAGCAGTTTAGAGGGATATGGCTACACCTTC.